Presented here are 19 T cell receptor beta chains from one specimen sequenced in a study of beta chain features in type 1 diabetes. As every portion of the isolated RNA was reverse transcribed, the sequencing read expressed TCRB transcripts. TCRdb's table, derived via immunoSEQ multiplex PCR, lists solely in-frame clones and lacks some. Counted here are some 220,000 clones, 11% occurring once; the ten biggest clones make up less than 1.5%. Sequencing was done on a sample of central memory CD4+ T cells from blood. These receptors came from a man aged 18 to 30 in good health.

In nucleotides, the CDR3 is TGTGCCAGCAGTCCGGGACATACGAACACCGGGGAGCTGTTTTTT. This encodes CASSPGHTNTGELFF. This rearrangement joins TRBV7-9 to TRBJ2-2, with a weak D call TRBD1 (6 bases). The germline V gene has CDR1 SEHNR and CDR2 FQNEAQ (reference sequence). This CDR3 comprises 15 residues. Trimming took 6 bases from V and 0 from J, leaving 11 bases between them.

V usage is TRBV29-1 and J usage is TRBJ2-7; 12 bases map to TRBD2. V shed 6 bases and J 0 bases; nucleotides not matched to a gene: 3. CDR1 and CDR2 from the germline V gene are SQVTM and ANQGSEA. The CDR3 is 14 residues long. CDR3 coding DNA: TGCAGCGTCGGGGGACTAGCGGGCTCCTACGAGCAGTACTTC. This encodes CSVGGLAGSYEQYF.

Only a few counts were recorded for this clone. The J gene is TRBJ2-1, the V gene TRBV11-3; D is unresolved. The CDR3 has 12 amino acids. Germline V gene lookup returns CDR1 SGHNT and CDR2 YENEEA. Trimming stripped 6 bases from V and 7 bases from J, with 10 bases between. CDR3 in amino acids: CASSPLRNEQFF. The CDR3 DNA follows: TGTGCCAGCAGTCCACTCCGGAATGAGCAGTTCTTC.

This clone appeared a few times. This rearrangement joins TRBV19 to TRBJ2-7; a possible D gene is TRBD1 (7 bases). Trimming took off 7 bases at V and 4 bases at J, with 20 bases between the two ends. Germline V CDR1 and CDR2: LNHDA, SQIVND (reference sequence). CDR3 length: 15 residues. Here the CDR3 reads CASTIGGGAEYEQYF. CDR3 nucleotides: TGTGCCAGTACCATCGGAGGGGGCGCCGAATACGAGCAGTACTTC.

In this sample, this clone turned up many times. V gene TRBV7-2 combines with J gene TRBJ2-1; D is unresolved. In germline, CDR1 is SGHTA, CDR2 FQGNSA. The CDR3 contains 13 residues. V was cut by 1 base and J by 8 bases, with 9 bases left in between. This CDR3 reads CASSLDPEYEQFF. In DNA, the CDR3 is TGTGCCAGCAGCTTAGACCCTGAGTATGAGCAGTTCTTC.

The table lists this clone with a few counts. This chain connects TRBV4-2 to TRBJ2-7; no clear D gene. This CDR3 spans 16 amino acids. Germline CDR1 LGHNA, CDR2 YNFKEQ. V lost 2 bases and J lost 3, with 17 bases in between. The CDR3 reads CASSQSSWSFGYEQYF. CDR3 sequence (DNA): TGTGCCAGCAGCCAATCTTCTTGGTCGTTCGGCTACGAGCAGTACTTC.

In this sample, this clone turned up a few times. The chain has TRBV1 and TRBJ2-5; TRBD2, as called in the table, went unchecked against the DNA. TRBV1 is annotated as a pseudogene. CDR3 size: 15 residues. The CDR3 loop is CTSSHRRSGQETQYF. The CDR3 DNA sequence: TGCACCAGCAGCCACAGACGCAGCGGGCAAGAGACCCAGTACTTC.

This clone was observed a handful of times. The J gene is TRBJ2-3, the V gene TRBV5-4; 13 nucleotides agree with TRBD2. CDR1 is SGHNT, CDR2 YYREEE, per germline (reference sequence). There are 18 residues in the CDR3. Trimming took 5 bases from V and 2 from J; bases not matched to a gene: 11. This chain's CDR3 is CASSSRLAGGGDTDTQYF. In nucleotides, the CDR3 is TGTGCCAGCAGTTCTAGACTAGCGGGAGGCGGAGACACAGATACGCAGTATTTT.

A few counts support this clone. The chain has TRBV29-1 and TRBJ2-3; D may be TRBD1 or TRBD2 (5 bases each). CDR1 is SQVTM and CDR2 is ANQGSEA in the germline V gene. This CDR3 comprises 13 residues. V was shortened by 0 bases and J by 9 bases, with 13 bases between the two germline ends. The CDR3 DNA reads as TGCAGCGTTGAAGAAAATTCCAGGGACACGCAGTATTTT. As protein: CSVEENSRDTQYF.

This chain connects TRBV19 to TRBJ2-7; possibly TRBD1 for D (5 bases). This CDR3 is 14 amino acids long. Germline V lookup: CDR1 LNHDA, CDR2 SQIVND (reference sequence). The ends were cut back, 3 bases at V and 0 bases at J, with 9 bases in the middle. This CDR3 is CASSIAQGSYEQYF. The CDR3 nucleotides are TGTGCCAGTAGTATTGCCCAGGGCTCCTACGAGCAGTACTTC. The variable domain in full, completed from reference TRBV19 and TRBJ2-7, reads DGGITQSPKYLFRKEGQNVTLSCEQNLNHDAMYWYRQDPGQGLRLIYYSQIVNDFQKGDIAEGYSVSREKKESFPLTVTSAQKNPTAFYLCASSIAQGSYEQYFGPGTRLTVT.

This clone was seen ten or more times. This chain links TRBV30 with TRBJ1-2, with a possible D match to TRBD1 (5 bases). The V gene's germline CDR1 is GTSNPN and CDR2 SVGIG (reference sequence). V dropped 2 bases and J dropped 4 bases, with 17 bases sitting between them. The CDR3 runs 15 residues. The CDR3 protein is CAWSIYQQAGYGYTF. CDR3 sequence (DNA): TGTGCCTGGAGTATTTATCAACAGGCGGGCTATGGCTACACCTTC.

Comments on this clone: Additional DNA sequences in this sample encode the identical CDR3. The chain employs TRBV7-9 and TRBJ1-1; D uncertain. Trimming shortened V by 6 bases and J by 1 base, and 9 bases separated the two germline ends. The CDR3 has 13 amino acids. CDR1 and CDR2 from the germline V gene are SEHNR and FQNEAQ (reference sequence). CDR3 sequence: CASSSQENTEAFF. CDR3 nucleotides: TGTGCCAGCAGTTCCCAGGAGAACACTGAAGCTTTCTTT.

The genes are TRBV6-5 and TRBJ2-3; 12 bases are shared with TRBD2. The CDR3 is made up of 15 amino acids. Germline V CDR1 and CDR2: MNHEY, SVGAGI. After removal of 5 bases from V and 4 bases from J, the junction contained 4 bases not matched to a gene. CDR3 DNA sequence: TGTGCCAGCAGTAGACTAGCGGGAGCCCCAGATACGCAGTATTTT. Encoded protein: CASSRLAGAPDTQYF.

This clone has more than one count but fewer than ten. A far larger clone differs by one base, so this is likely a read error. The V gene is TRBV5-1, the J gene TRBJ2-6; 7 nucleotides match TRBD2. J was trimmed by 0 bases and V by 10 bases; bases with no gene match: 1. This CDR3 region has 13 residues. Germline V gene sequence: CDR1 SGHRS, CDR2 YFSETQ. CDR3 loop: CARGGSGANVLTF. CDR3 DNA sequence: TGCGCCCGCGGGGGCTCTGGGGCCAACGTCCTGACTTTC.

V usage is TRBV5-1 and J usage is TRBJ2-2, with 7 bases lining up with TRBD1. V lost 4 bases and J lost 0; bases outside the gene matches: 6. Germline V gene data show CDR1 as SGHRS and CDR2 as YFSETQ. CDR3 size: 16 residues. Written as DNA, the CDR3 is TGCGCCAGCAGCCTACAGGGGCCCCCGAACACCGGGGAGCTGTTTTTT. It encodes CASSLQGPPNTGELFF.

The rearrangement joins TRBV5-1 to TRBJ2-5; 9 positions match TRBD2. With V trimmed by 1 base and J by 8 bases, 6 bases remained unmatched. The germline V gene encodes CDR1 SGHRS and CDR2 YFSETQ. CDR3 length: 14 amino acids. In nucleotides, the CDR3 is TGCGCCAGCAGCTTGACGGCTAGCGGGAATACCCAGTACTTC. This encodes CASSLTASGNTQYF. The full variable domain, with the rest looked up from reference TRBV5-1 and TRBJ2-5, is KAGVTQTPRYLIKTRGQQVTLSCSPISGHRSVSWYQQTPGQGLQFLFEYFSETQRNKGNFPGRFSGRQFSNSRSEMNVSTLELGDSALYLCASSLTASGNTQYFGPGTRLLVL.

This clone was detected ten times or more. The V and J genes are TRBV30 and TRBJ1-1; D ambiguous. Germline CDR1 is GTSNPN and CDR2 is SVGIG (reference sequence). This CDR3 is built from 12 residues. The V and J ends lost 5 bases and 1 base respectively, with 8 bases between them. The CDR3 reads CAWGRRNTEAFF. The CDR3 DNA sequence: TGTGCCTGGGGGAGGAGGAACACTGAAGCTTTCTTT.

This clone was seen only a few times. V and J are TRBV7-2 and TRBJ2-5; tentatively, D is TRBD2 (6 bases). There are 14 residues in the CDR3. V was clipped by 1 base and J by 5 bases, with 11 bases between them. The germline CDR1 and CDR2 sequences are SGHTA and FQGNSA. The DNA of the CDR3 is TGTGCCAGCAGCTTAGATGGAGGGAGGGAGACCCAGTACTTC. Translating gives CASSLDGGRETQYF.

This clone appeared many times. A read error may produce the germline difference seen at one junction end. The chain carries TRBV14 and TRBJ2-2; possible D gene TRBD1, 6 bases. This CDR3 is 15 amino acids long. Germline V gives CDR1 SGHDN, CDR2 FVKESK. This CDR3 is CASSEDRLNTGELFF. DNA of the CDR3: TGTGCCAGCAGCGAAGACAGGCTTAACACCGGGGAGCTGTTTTTT.